Following are 28 T cell receptor beta chains from one sample sequenced in a study of T-cell memory formation after mild COVID-19. One entry per CDR3 protein, called by TCRdb with MiXCR from the 5' RACE reads. Here the sample spans more than 400,000 distinct CDR3 sequences, about 18% being singletons. Sequenced material: PBMCs or a T cell subset sorted from them (not recorded which). These receptors originate from an adult woman who had mild COVID-19 (a few samples of this study predate the infection). Cell type and time point are not known.

There are many counts of this clonotype. The V call is TRBV24-1, the J call TRBJ2-3, with D perhaps matching TRBD2 (6 bases). There are 16 residues in the CDR3. CDR1 KGHDR and CDR2 SFDVKD come from the germline V gene. With 3 bases removed from V and 2 bases from J, the gap between germline ends came to 14 bases. CDR3 region: CATSDVLGEDTDTQYF. In nucleotides, the CDR3 is TGTGCCACCAGTGATGTGTTGGGGGAGGACACAGATACGCAGTATTTT.

This clonotype came up a few times. The chain links TRBV7-9 to TRBJ2-7, with 10 bases that match TRBD1. CDR1 SEHNR and CDR2 FQNEAQ come from the germline V gene (reference sequence). This CDR3 is 19 amino acids long. V lost 4 bases to trimming and J lost 3 bases; unmatched junction nucleotides: 18. The CDR3 spells CASSYPGQGSASGLYEQYF. The CDR3 nucleotides read TGTGCCAGCAGCTACCCGGGACAGGGGTCGGCTAGCGGCCTCTACGAGCAGTACTTC.

As DNA, the CDR3 is TGTGCCAGCAGCCTCCTCGGATCTAGCACAGATACGCAGTATTTT. Residues: CASSLLGSSTDTQYF. The chain uses TRBV11-2 and TRBJ2-3; D unclear. CDR1 is SGHAT and CDR2 is FQNNGV in the germline V gene. The CDR3 is made up of 15 amino acids. The V gene lost 5 bases and the J gene lost 0 bases, with 12 bases spanning the gap.

This clonotype turned up a few times. The V and J genes are TRBV7-2 and TRBJ2-1, with 12 bases that match TRBD2. The CDR3 contains 15 residues. Germline CDR1 is SGHTA and CDR2 is FQGNSA. V was pared by 2 bases and J by 14 bases, with 10 bases of the junction left unmatched. CDR3 DNA: TGTGCCAGCAGCTTATATGCTAGCGGGGGGGGCGAGAAGTTCTTC. Residues: CASSLYASGGGEKFF.

This clonotype was seen ten or more times. V and J are TRBV7-2 and TRBJ2-3, with 15 bases lining up with TRBD2. The CDR3 length is 16 residues. J lost 7 bases, V lost 4 bases, and 6 bases had no gene match. Looked up from germline, CDR1 is SGHTA and CDR2 is FQGNSA. The chain's CDR3 is CASSSGTSGGQNTQYF. The CDR3 nucleotides read TGTGCCAGCAGCTCCGGGACTAGCGGGGGGCAGAATACGCAGTATTTT.

The J gene is TRBJ2-7, the V gene TRBV10-3; TRBD2 might be the D (6 bases). This CDR3 contains 13 residues. V was pared by 3 bases and J by 4 bases, with 10 bases between. Per germline, CDR1 ENHRY and CDR2 SYGVKD. The CDR3 protein is CAISDGTLYEQYF. The CDR3 DNA reads as TGTGCCATCAGTGATGGGACTTTGTACGAGCAGTACTTC.

The rearrangement links TRBV7-2 to TRBJ2-2; D is possibly TRBD2 (6 bases). This CDR3 comprises 13 residues. Germline V gene data show CDR1 as SGHTA and CDR2 as FQGNSA. The germline V and J ends were trimmed by 9 bases and 0 bases, with 8 bases remaining between them. CDR3 in DNA: TGTGCCAGTTTAGCGGCGAACACCGGGGAGCTGTTTTTT. Translated: CASLAANTGELFF.

This clonotype has only a few counts. The genes are TRBV6-6 and TRBJ2-3, with a tentative D call TRBD1 (6 bases). V dropped 7 bases and J dropped 1 base, with 15 bases sitting between them. From germline, CDR1 is MNHNY and CDR2 SVGAGI (reference sequence). The CDR3 contains 15 residues. As DNA, the CDR3 is TGTGCCAGCATTCCACAGGGCCCCGGCACAGATACGCAGTATTTT. Its translation is CASIPQGPGTDTQYF.

This clonotype was counted at least ten times. The chain combines TRBV20-1 with TRBJ1-2; D possibly corresponds to TRBD1 (5 bases). Germline lookup yields CDR1 DFQATT and CDR2 SNEGSKA (reference sequence). The CDR3 is 13 residues long. Trimming stripped 2 bases from V and 6 bases from J, with 13 bases between. CDR3 sequence (DNA): TGCAGTGCTAGATGGAATTCGGGGGATGGCTACACCTTC. Amino acid sequence: CSARWNSGDGYTF.

This sequence joins TRBV14 and TRBJ2-6; the D gene could be TRBD1 or TRBD2 (6 bases each). CDR1 is SGHDN, CDR2 FVKESK, per germline. Trimming removed 4 bases from V and 4 bases from J, with 14 bases in between. The CDR3 length is 16 residues. In DNA form, the CDR3 reads TGTGCCAGCAGCCCCTACCCGGGGGCAGGGGCCAACGTCCTGACTTTC. It codes for CASSPYPGAGANVLTF. The full variable domain, rest sourced from reference TRBV14 and TRBJ2-6, is EAGVTQFPSHSVIEKGQTVTLRCDPISGHDNLYWYRRVMGKEIKFLLHFVKESKQDESGMPNNRFLAERTGGTYSTLKVQPAELEDSGVYFCASSPYPGAGANVLTFGAGSRLTVL.

The chain is built from TRBV29-1 and TRBJ2-2; the match to TRBD1 covers 9 bases. The CDR3 runs 14 residues. Germline loops: CDR1 SQVTM, CDR2 ANQGSEA. Trimming removed 6 bases from V and 1 base from J; junction bases left unmatched: 3. The CDR3 loop is CSVRTGENTGELFF. The CDR3 DNA reads TGCAGCGTCCGGACAGGGGAGAACACCGGGGAGCTGTTTTTT.

The V call is TRBV7-2, the J call TRBJ2-2; perhaps TRBD2 as D (7 bases). The CDR3 has 16 residues. Germline V gene lookup returns CDR1 SGHTA and CDR2 FQGNSA. The V and J ends lost 1 base and 5 bases respectively, with 14 bases between them. The CDR3 nucleotides are TGTGCCAGCAGCTTAGTTCCCGGGGGGCCAACCGGGGAGCTGTTTTTT. It yields the protein CASSLVPGGPTGELFF.

The rearrangement links TRBV5-1 to TRBJ1-1, with no clear D. This CDR3 is built from 17 residues. Per the germline V gene, CDR1 is SGHRS and CDR2 is YFSETQ. V lost 0 bases and J lost 3, with 18 bases in between. The CDR3 DNA reads as TGCGCCAGCAGCTTGGCAGGCCCCTCGAGCCGGGACACTGAAGCTTTCTTT. Translation gives CASSLAGPSSRDTEAFF.

This clonotype was detected a few times. The chain joins TRBV11-3 to TRBJ2-7; 11 nucleotides align to TRBD1. Germline-derived CDR1 and CDR2 are SGHNT and YENEEA. After removal of 5 bases from V and 6 bases from J, the junction contained 3 bases not matched to a gene. There are 13 residues in the CDR3. CDR3 residues: CASSRGTGGEQYF. The CDR3 bases are TGTGCCAGCAGCCGAGGGACAGGGGGCGAGCAGTACTTC.

This clonotype was counted only a few times. The chain carries TRBV6-5 and TRBJ1-2; TRBD1 aligns across 8 bases. The CDR3 is 15 residues long. V was clipped by 6 bases and J by 8 bases; unmatched bases: 14. Germline CDR1 and CDR2: MNHEY and SVGAGI. CDR3 region: CASSPRPGQEAGYTF. CDR3 in DNA: TGTGCCAGCAGCCCCCGGCCGGGACAGGAGGCGGGCTACACCTTC.

This clonotype was detected a few times. The rearrangement joins TRBV9 to TRBJ2-1, with 7 nucleotides matching TRBD2. From germline, CDR1 is SGDLS and CDR2 YYNGEE. The CDR3 consists of 19 residues. J was trimmed by 5 bases and V by 2 bases; bases with no gene match: 19. The CDR3: CASSVSPPGLRESHNEQFF. DNA for the CDR3: TGTGCCAGCAGCGTCAGCCCCCCAGGGTTGCGGGAGTCACACAATGAGCAGTTCTTC.

The chain combines TRBV9 with TRBJ2-7, with 9 bases fitting TRBD1. The trim removed 3 bases at V and 1 base at J, leaving 2 bases unmatched. Germline CDR1 reads SGDLS; CDR2 reads YYNGEE. This CDR3 has 14 amino acids. This chain's CDR3 is CASSGTGVSYEQYF. Written as DNA, the CDR3 is TGTGCCAGCAGCGGGACAGGGGTGTCCTACGAGCAGTACTTC. Based on the CDR3 plus reference TRBV9 and TRBJ2-7, the full variable domain is DSGVTQTPKHLITATGQRVTLRCSPRSGDLSVYWYQQSLDQGLQFLIQYYNGEERAKGNILERFSAQQFPDLHSELNLSSLELGDSALYFCASSGTGVSYEQYFGPGTRLTVT.

The rearrangement links TRBV12-3 or TRBV12-4 to TRBJ1-1; possibly TRBD1 for D (5 bases). This CDR3 region has 16 residues. Deletions cut 5 bases from V and 11 bases from J, with 27 bases between. The CDR3 spells CASSPVLSGTTRGAFF. In DNA form, the CDR3 reads TGTGCCAGCAGTCCCGTTTTATCCGGGACCACCCGAGGGGCTTTCTTT.

This clonotype was observed a handful of times. The V call is TRBV20-1, the J call TRBJ1-1; a weak D match, TRBD1 (5 bases). V was clipped by 0 bases and J by 5 bases, with 19 bases between them. The germline V gene has CDR1 DFQATT and CDR2 SNEGSKA (reference sequence). There are 16 residues in the CDR3. The CDR3 reads CSARDPWEGHGTEAFF. The CDR3 DNA sequence: TGCAGTGCTAGAGATCCTTGGGAGGGGCATGGGACTGAAGCTTTCTTT.

This clonotype has only a few counts. This chain's CDR3 is CASSLSQKLFF. The CDR3 DNA reads as TGTGCCAGCAGCTTATCCCAAAAACTGTTTTTT. This chain uses TRBV7-9 with TRBJ1-4; D is undetermined. The CDR3 has 11 residues. V was clipped by 2 bases and J by 9 bases, with 4 bases between them. Germline lookup yields CDR1 SEHNR and CDR2 FQNEAQ (reference sequence).

The table lists this clonotype with a few counts. This chain links TRBV11-2 with TRBJ1-1; the D is unclear. V lost 1 base and J 5 bases, leaving 8 bases between the germline ends. The germline gives CDR1 SGHAT, CDR2 FQNNGV. The CDR3 has 13 amino acids. The CDR3 protein is CASSLAGDTEAFF. The CDR3, as DNA: TGTGCCAGCAGCTTAGCTGGGGATACTGAAGCTTTCTTT. Combining the CDR3 with reference TRBV11-2 and TRBJ1-1 gives the whole variable domain EAGVAQSPRYKIIEKRQSVAFWCNPISGHATLYWYQQILGQGPKLLIQFQNNGVVDDSQLPKDRFSAERLKGVDSTLKIQPAKLEDSAVYLCASSLAGDTEAFFGQGTRLTVV.

V is TRBV24-1 and J is TRBJ2-1; TRBD2 is a possible D gene (5 bases). The V gene's germline CDR1 is KGHDR and CDR2 SFDVKD. The CDR3 has 15 residues. V lost 3 bases, J lost 1 base, and 9 bases lay in between. CDR3 sequence (DNA): TGTGCCACCAGTGATGGCACTAGTTCCTACAATGAGCAGTTCTTC. It is translated as CATSDGTSSYNEQFF.

The chain is built from TRBV29-1 and TRBJ2-5; D is uncertain. CDR3 length: 13 amino acids. Germline V CDR1 and CDR2: SQVTM, ANQGSEA. Trimming pared 3 bases from V and 5 bases from J, leaving 13 bases between. The CDR3 DNA follows: TGCAGCGTTGACGAGGCGCGGACGGAGACCCAGTACTTC. It codes for CSVDEARTETQYF.

The J gene is TRBJ2-2, the V gene TRBV12-3 or TRBV12-4; 7 bases are a match to TRBD2. This CDR3 comprises 15 residues. The trim removed 8 bases at V and 5 bases at J, leaving 11 bases unmatched. This CDR3 is CASLLGTTSTGELFF. DNA for the CDR3: TGTGCCAGCCTCCTAGGGACTACGAGTACCGGGGAGCTGTTTTTT.

The CDR3 DNA is TGCGCCAGCAGCCAGTACTCCGGGACAGGTGGATACGAGCAGTACTTC. It codes for CASSQYSGTGGYEQYF. The V gene is TRBV4-1, the J gene TRBJ2-7; 8 bases agree with TRBD1. Trimming took 3 bases from V and 4 from J; bases not matched to a gene: 11. This CDR3 has 16 residues. From germline, CDR1 is MGHRA and CDR2 YSYEKL.

A few counts support this clonotype. The rearrangement joins TRBV6-5 to TRBJ2-7; TRBD1 aligns across 8 bases. V lost 2 bases and J lost 3; bases outside the gene matches: 3. The CDR3 consists of 14 residues. Germline V gives CDR1 MNHEY, CDR2 SVGAGI. CDR3 region: CASSYEGQGYEQYF. The CDR3 DNA follows: TGTGCCAGCAGTTACGAAGGACAGGGCTACGAGCAGTACTTC.

CDR3: CASSLTTGGKAKNIQYF. The CDR3 nucleotides read TGTGCCAGCAGTTTGACCACAGGGGGCAAAGCCAAAAACATTCAGTACTTC. The gene calls are TRBV27 and TRBJ2-4, with 9 positions matching TRBD1. V was pared by 3 bases and J by 0 bases, with 6 bases of the junction left unmatched. This CDR3 contains 17 residues. The V gene's germline CDR1 is MNHEY and CDR2 SMNVEV (reference sequence).

This clonotype has only a few counts. The genes are TRBV12-3 or TRBV12-4 and TRBJ1-3; no definite D call. Trimming took off 6 bases at V and 2 bases at J, with 17 bases between the two ends. The CDR3 is 16 residues long. CDR3 sequence reads: CASSPLLLRAGNTIYF. The CDR3 coding sequence is TGTGCCAGCAGCCCCCTCCTCCTACGTGCTGGAAACACCATATATTTT.